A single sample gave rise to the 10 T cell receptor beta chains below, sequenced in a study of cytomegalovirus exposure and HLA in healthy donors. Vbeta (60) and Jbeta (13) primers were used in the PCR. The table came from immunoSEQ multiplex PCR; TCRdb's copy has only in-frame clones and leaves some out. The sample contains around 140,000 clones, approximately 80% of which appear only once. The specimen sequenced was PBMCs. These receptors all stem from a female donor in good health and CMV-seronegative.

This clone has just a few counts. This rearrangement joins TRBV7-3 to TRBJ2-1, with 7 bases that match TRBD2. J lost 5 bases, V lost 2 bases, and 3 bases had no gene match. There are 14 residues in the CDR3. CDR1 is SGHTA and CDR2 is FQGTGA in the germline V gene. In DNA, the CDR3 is TGTGCCAGCAGCTTACTAGCGGCTAACAATGAGCAGTTCTTC. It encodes CASSLLAANNEQFF.

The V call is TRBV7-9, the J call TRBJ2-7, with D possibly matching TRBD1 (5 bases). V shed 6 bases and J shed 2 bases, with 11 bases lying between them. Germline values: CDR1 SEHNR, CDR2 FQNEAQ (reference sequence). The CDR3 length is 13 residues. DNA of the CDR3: TGTGCCAGCAGAGGCCAGGACACCTACGAGCAGTACTTC. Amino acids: CASRGQDTYEQYF.

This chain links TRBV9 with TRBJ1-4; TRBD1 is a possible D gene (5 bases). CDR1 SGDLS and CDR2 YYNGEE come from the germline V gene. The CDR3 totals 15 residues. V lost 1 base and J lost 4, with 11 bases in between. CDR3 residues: CASSVRSGLNEKLFF. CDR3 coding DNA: TGTGCCAGCAGCGTAAGGTCAGGGCTTAATGAAAAACTGTTTTTT.

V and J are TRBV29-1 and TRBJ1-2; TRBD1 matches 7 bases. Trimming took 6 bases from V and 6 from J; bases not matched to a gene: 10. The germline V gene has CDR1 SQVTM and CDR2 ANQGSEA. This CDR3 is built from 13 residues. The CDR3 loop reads CSVGTGEEDGYTF. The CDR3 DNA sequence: TGCAGCGTCGGCACAGGGGAAGAGGATGGCTACACCTTC.

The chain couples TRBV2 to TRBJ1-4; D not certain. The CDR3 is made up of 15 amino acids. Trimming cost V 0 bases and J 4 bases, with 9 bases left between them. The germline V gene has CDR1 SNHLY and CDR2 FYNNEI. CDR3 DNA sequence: TGTGCCAGCAGTGAAGCGCGAGGCTATAATGAAAAACTGTTTTTT. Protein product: CASSEARGYNEKLFF.

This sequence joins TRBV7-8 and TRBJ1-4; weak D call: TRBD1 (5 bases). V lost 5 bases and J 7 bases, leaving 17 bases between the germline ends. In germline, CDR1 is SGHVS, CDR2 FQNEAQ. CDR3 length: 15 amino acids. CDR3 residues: CASSLRDRLSEKLFF. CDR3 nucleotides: TGTGCCAGCAGCCTGCGGGACCGATTAAGTGAAAAACTGTTTTTT. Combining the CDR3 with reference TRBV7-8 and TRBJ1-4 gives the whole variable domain GAGVSQSPRYKVAKRGQDVALRCDPISGHVSLFWYQQALGQGPEFLTYFQNEAQLDKSGLPSDRFFAERPEGSVSTLKIQRTQQEDSAVYLCASSLRDRLSEKLFFGSGTQLSVL.

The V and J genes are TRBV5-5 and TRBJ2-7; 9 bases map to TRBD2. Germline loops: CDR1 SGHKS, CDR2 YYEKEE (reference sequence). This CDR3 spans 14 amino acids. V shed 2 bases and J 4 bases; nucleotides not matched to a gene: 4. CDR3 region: CASSLRLAVYEQYF. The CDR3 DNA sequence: TGTGCCAGCAGCTTAAGACTAGCGGTTTACGAGCAGTACTTC.

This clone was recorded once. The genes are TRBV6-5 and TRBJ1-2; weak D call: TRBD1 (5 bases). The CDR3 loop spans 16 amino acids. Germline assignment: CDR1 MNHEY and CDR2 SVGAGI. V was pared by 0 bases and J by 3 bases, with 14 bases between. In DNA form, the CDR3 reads TGTGCCAGCAGTTACTCGGGTGGAAGGGGCGACTATGGCTACACCTTC. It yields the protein CASSYSGGRGDYGYTF.

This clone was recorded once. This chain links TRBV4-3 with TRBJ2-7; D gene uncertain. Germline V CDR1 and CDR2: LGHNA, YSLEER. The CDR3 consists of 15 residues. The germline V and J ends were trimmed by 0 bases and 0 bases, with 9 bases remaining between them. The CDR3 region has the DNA TGCGCCAGCAGCCAAGAGAACTGGGCCTCCTACGAGCAGTACTTC. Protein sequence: CASSQENWASYEQYF.

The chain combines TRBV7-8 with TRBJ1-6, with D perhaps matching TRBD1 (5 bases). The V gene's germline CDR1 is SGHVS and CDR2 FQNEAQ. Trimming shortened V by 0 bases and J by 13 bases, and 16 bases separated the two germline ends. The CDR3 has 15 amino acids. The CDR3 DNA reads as TGTGCCAGCAGCTTAGCCGGGCAGGGACTAATCCCCCTCCACTTT. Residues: CASSLAGQGLIPLHF.